This T cell receptor (beta chain) was captured in a study of shared clonotypes between healthy human individuals. Positively selected for CCR7, the CD45RO-negative cells used as naive CD8 cells excluded terminally differentiated effector memory CD45RA+ cells. There are 17 residues in the CDR3. V dropped 0 bases and J dropped 1 base, with 16 bases sitting between them. Germline V CDR1 and CDR2: SGDLS, YYNGEE. Study-wide results and limits: Generally, naive subsets came out with larger estimated richness than memory subsets. With few donors, the genetic and exposure-history diversity represented was limited.

As regards this clone: What it recognizes is unknown.

Assay execution took place at the deep level. The data were produced by immunoSEQ multiplex PCR, yet TCRdb's version contains in-frame clones alone and is incomplete. The sample yields some 2.1 million clones, approximately 94% seen once. The source material was naive CD8+ T cells sorted from blood. The source is a man younger than 35 in good health. J is TRBJ2-5 and V is TRBV9; D is perhaps TRBD1 or TRBD2 (6 bases each). The CDR3 DNA reads TGTGCCAGCAGCGTAGCTACCGGGGGCGTCGTCCAAGAGACCCAGTACTTC. Its translation: CASSVATGGVVQETQYF. The whole variable domain, filled in from reference TRBV9 and TRBJ2-5, reads DSGVTQTPKHLITATGQRVTLRCSPRSGDLSVYWYQQSLDQGLQFLIQYYNGEERAKGNILERFSAQQFPDLHSELNLSSLELGDSALYFCASSVATGGVVQETQYFGPGTRLLVL.